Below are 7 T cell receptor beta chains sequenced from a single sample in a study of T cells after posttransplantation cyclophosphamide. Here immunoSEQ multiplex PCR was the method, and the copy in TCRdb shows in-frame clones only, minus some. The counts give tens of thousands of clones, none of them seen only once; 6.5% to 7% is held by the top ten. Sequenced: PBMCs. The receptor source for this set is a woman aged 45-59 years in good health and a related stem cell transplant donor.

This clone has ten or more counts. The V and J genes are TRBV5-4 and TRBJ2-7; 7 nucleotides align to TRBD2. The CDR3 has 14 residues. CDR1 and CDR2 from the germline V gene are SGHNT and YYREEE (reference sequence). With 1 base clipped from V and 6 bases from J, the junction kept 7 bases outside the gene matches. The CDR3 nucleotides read TGTGCCAGCAGCTTGACAACTAGCGCGACCGAGCAGTACTTC. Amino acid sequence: CASSLTTSATEQYF.

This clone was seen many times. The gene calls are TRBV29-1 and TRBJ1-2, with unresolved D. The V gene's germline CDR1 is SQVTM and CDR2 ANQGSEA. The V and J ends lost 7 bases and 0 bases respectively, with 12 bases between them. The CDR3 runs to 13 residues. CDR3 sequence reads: CSATTSTNYGYTF. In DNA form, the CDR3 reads TGCAGCGCCACGACAAGTACTAACTATGGCTACACCTTC.

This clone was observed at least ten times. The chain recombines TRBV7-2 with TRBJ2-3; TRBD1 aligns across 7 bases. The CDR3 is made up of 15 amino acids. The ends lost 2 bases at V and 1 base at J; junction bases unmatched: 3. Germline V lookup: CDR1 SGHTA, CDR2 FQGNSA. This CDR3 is CASSLTGTGTDTQYF. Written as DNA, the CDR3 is TGTGCCAGCAGCTTAACAGGGACAGGCACAGATACGCAGTATTTT.

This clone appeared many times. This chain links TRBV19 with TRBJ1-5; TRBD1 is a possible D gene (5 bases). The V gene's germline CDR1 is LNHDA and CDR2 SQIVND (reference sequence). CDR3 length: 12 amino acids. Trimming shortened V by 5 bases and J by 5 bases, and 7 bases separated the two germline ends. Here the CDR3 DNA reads TGTGCCAGTAGTTGGGGGGATCAGCCCCAGCATTTT. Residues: CASSWGDQPQHF.

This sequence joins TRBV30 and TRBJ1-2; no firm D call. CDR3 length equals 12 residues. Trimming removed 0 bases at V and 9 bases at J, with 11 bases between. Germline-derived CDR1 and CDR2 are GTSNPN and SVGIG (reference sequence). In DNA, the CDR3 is TGTGCCTGGAGTGTACCTCCAGTTCGCTACACCTTC. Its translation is CAWSVPPVRYTF. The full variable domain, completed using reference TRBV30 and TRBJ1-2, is SQTIHQWPATLVQPVGSPLSLECTVEGTSNPNLYWYRQAAGRGLQLLFYSVGIGQISSEVPQNLSASRPQDRQFILSSKKLLLSDSGFYLCAWSVPPVRYTFGSGTRLTVV.

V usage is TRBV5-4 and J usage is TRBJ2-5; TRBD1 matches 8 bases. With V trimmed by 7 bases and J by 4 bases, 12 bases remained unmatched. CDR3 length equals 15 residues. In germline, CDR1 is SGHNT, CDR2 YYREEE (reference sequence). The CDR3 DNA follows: TGTGCCAGCGGACGCTCTGGACAGGGCCGAGAGACCCAGTACTTC. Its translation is CASGRSGQGRETQYF.

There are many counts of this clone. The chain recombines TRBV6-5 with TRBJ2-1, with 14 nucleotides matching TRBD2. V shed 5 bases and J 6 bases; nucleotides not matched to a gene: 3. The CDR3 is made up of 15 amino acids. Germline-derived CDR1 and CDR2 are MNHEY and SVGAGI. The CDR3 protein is CASSPGTSGSNEQFF. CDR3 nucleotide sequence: TGTGCCAGCAGTCCCGGGACTAGCGGGAGCAATGAGCAGTTCTTC.